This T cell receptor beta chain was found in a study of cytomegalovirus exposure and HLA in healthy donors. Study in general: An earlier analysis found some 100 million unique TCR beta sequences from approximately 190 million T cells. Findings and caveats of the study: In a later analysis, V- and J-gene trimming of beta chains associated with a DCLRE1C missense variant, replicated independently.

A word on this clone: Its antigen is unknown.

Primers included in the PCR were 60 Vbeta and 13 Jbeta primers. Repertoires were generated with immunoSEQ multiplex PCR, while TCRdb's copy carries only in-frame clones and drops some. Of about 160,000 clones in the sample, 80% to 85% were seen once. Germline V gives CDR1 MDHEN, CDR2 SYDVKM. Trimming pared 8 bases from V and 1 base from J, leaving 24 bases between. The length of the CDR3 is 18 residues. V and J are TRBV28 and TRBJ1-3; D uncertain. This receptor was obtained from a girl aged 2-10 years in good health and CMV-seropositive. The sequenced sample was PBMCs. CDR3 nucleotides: TGTGCCAGCGTTCAAAGGTCCCTCGCTGGGAGTTCTGGAAACACCATATATTTT. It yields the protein CASVQRSLAGSSGNTIYF.